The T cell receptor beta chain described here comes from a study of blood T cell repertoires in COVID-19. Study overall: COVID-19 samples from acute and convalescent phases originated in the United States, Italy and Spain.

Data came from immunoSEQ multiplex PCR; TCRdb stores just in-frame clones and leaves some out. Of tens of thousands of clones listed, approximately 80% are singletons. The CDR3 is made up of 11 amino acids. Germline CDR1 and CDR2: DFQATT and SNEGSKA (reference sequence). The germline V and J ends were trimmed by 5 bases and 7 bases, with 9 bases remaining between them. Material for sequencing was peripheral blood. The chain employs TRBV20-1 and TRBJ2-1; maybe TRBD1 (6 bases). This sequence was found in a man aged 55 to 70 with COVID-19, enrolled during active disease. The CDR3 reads CSARQGNEQFF. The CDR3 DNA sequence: TGCAGTGCTCGCCAGGGGAATGAGCAGTTCTTC.